Below, 18 T cell receptor beta chains from the same sample are listed, as sequenced in a study of T cell responses to AZD1222 COVID-19 vaccine. TCRdb keeps only in-frame clones here, not all; method: immunoSEQ multiplex PCR. The sample lists 95,000 to 150,000 clones; roughly 89% were seen once. Sequences were derived from peripheral blood, sampled on day 0 of AZD1222 vaccination. These TCRs come from an adult in good health.

The chain couples TRBV19 to TRBJ2-7; D not resolved. The germline V gene encodes CDR1 LNHDA and CDR2 SQIVND (reference sequence). The CDR3 extends over 15 amino acids. V dropped 4 bases and J dropped 3 bases, with 16 bases sitting between them. The CDR3 DNA is TGTGCCAGTAGTACCCGTTATCTGGGCGGCTACGAGCAGTACTTC. It translates to CASSTRYLGGYEQYF.

J is TRBJ2-1 and V is TRBV24-1, with D perhaps given as TRBD1 or TRBD2 (6 bases each). The CDR3 sequence is 15 residues long. Germline V gene data show CDR1 as KGHDR and CDR2 as SFDVKD. V lost 3 bases, J lost 7 bases, and 15 bases lay in between. CDR3 coding DNA: TGTGCCACCAGTGATAGGGGGGCGCGGGTGAATGAGCAGTTCTTC. Its translation: CATSDRGARVNEQFF.

V and J are TRBV6-5 and TRBJ1-3, with D possibly being TRBD1 (5 bases). The germline gives CDR1 MNHEY, CDR2 SVGAGI. The CDR3 consists of 15 residues. V was cut by 10 bases and J by 4 bases, with 20 bases left in between. Written as DNA, the CDR3 is TGTGCCAAGTTAAACAGGCGCCCGGGGGGAAACACCATATATTTT. This codes for CAKLNRRPGGNTIYF.

The chain combines TRBV7-3 with TRBJ2-2, with 14 nucleotides matching TRBD2. The CDR3 extends over 19 amino acids. Germline loops: CDR1 SGHTA, CDR2 FQGTGA. Trimming removed 7 bases from V and 0 bases from J; junction bases left unmatched: 10. The DNA of the CDR3 is TGTGCCAGCACCCAATCAGGGACTAGCGGGAGCGCGAACACCGGGGAGCTGTTTTTT. Its protein product is CASTQSGTSGSANTGELFF.

The rearrangement joins TRBV25-1 to TRBJ1-1; D not resolved. The V gene lost 3 bases and the J gene lost 1 base, with 6 bases spanning the gap. The CDR3 is made up of 13 amino acids. Germline values: CDR1 MGHDK, CDR2 SYGVNS. The CDR3 nucleotides read TGTGCCAGCAGTGATTATAGGAACACTGAAGCTTTCTTT. Translating it yields CASSDYRNTEAFF.

This clone was found a few times. The CDR3 region is CASSLRPGDTIYF. CDR3 bases: TGTGCCAGCAGTTTAAGGCCAGGGGACACCATATATTTT. The chain combines TRBV12-3 or TRBV12-4 with TRBJ1-3, with D perhaps TRBD1 (6 bases). The CDR3 is made up of 13 amino acids. V shed 2 bases and J shed 8 bases, with 10 bases lying between them.

This chain links TRBV9 with TRBJ2-3, with 9 positions matching TRBD2. Trimming took 0 bases from V and 0 from J; bases not matched to a gene: 8. CDR1 SGDLS and CDR2 YYNGEE come from the germline V gene. This CDR3 spans 18 amino acids. CDR3 in amino acids: CASSVDVAGEISTDTQYF. The CDR3 bases are TGTGCCAGCAGCGTAGATGTAGCGGGGGAAATTAGCACAGATACGCAGTATTTT.

The chain recombines TRBV9 with TRBJ1-5, with TRBD1 matching over 8 bases. V was pared by 1 base and J by 7 bases, with 4 bases of the junction left unmatched. The CDR3 extends over 14 amino acids. Germline loops: CDR1 SGDLS, CDR2 YYNGEE. CDR3 sequence: CASSVQGAGQPQHF. The CDR3 nucleotides read TGTGCCAGCAGCGTACAGGGGGCCGGGCAGCCCCAGCATTTT.

This clone was seen once. The chain combines TRBV5-1 with TRBJ2-2, with 10 bases aligning to TRBD2. V was pared by 4 bases and J by 5 bases, with 8 bases of the junction left unmatched. Germline values: CDR1 SGHRS, CDR2 YFSETQ. This CDR3 comprises 16 residues. This chain's CDR3 is CASSASSGSVTGELFF. DNA of the CDR3: TGCGCCAGCAGCGCCTCTAGCGGGAGTGTTACCGGGGAGCTGTTTTTT.

The chain couples TRBV4-3 to TRBJ1-3; 9 bases are shared with TRBD1. Germline CDR1 is LGHNA and CDR2 is YSLEER. V was clipped by 0 bases and J by 4 bases; unmatched bases: 10. This CDR3 has 18 residues. In DNA, the CDR3 is TGCGCCAGCAGCCAAGAAGAGTGGGGGACAGGGATGGGAAACACCATATATTTT. Its translation is CASSQEEWGTGMGNTIYF.

The J gene is TRBJ1-1, the V gene TRBV6-2 or TRBV6-3, with D unclear. CDR3 length: 13 amino acids. Germline assignment: CDR1 MNHEY and CDR2 SVGEGT. The germline V and J ends were trimmed by 4 bases and 6 bases, with 12 bases remaining between them. CDR3 protein: CASSLARIAEAFF. The CDR3 bases are TGTGCCAGCAGTTTGGCCCGGATTGCTGAAGCTTTCTTT.

A remark on this clone: Other DNA variants within this sample encode the same CDR3. The chain links TRBV28 to TRBJ2-6; D uncertain. Per germline, CDR1 MDHEN and CDR2 SYDVKM. Trimming removed 6 bases from V and 2 bases from J, with 5 bases in between. The CDR3 extends over 13 amino acids. The CDR3 is CASRDPGANVLTF. CDR3 coding DNA: TGTGCCAGCAGGGACCCTGGGGCCAACGTCCTGACTTTC. Looking up the rest from reference TRBV28 and TRBJ2-6 gives the full variable domain: DVKVTQSSRYLVKRTGEKVFLECVQDMDHENMFWYRQDPGLGLRLIYFSYDVKMKEKGDIPEGYSVSREKKERFSLILESASTNQTSMYLCASRDPGANVLTFGAGSRLTVL.

The gene calls are TRBV19 and TRBJ1-2; TRBD1 matches at 9 bases. The germline CDR1 and CDR2 sequences are LNHDA and SQIVND (reference sequence). The CDR3 spans 13 residues. J gave up 6 bases and V 7 bases, and 6 bases lay outside the gene matches. The CDR3 reads CASKLRQGDGYTF. The CDR3 DNA reads as TGTGCCAGTAAACTCAGACAGGGGGATGGCTACACCTTC. The variable domain in full, with the rest retrieved from reference TRBV19 and TRBJ1-2, is DGGITQSPKYLFRKEGQNVTLSCEQNLNHDAMYWYRQDPGQGLRLIYYSQIVNDFQKGDIAEGYSVSREKKESFPLTVTSAQKNPTAFYLCASKLRQGDGYTFGSGTRLTVV.

The CDR3 bases are TGTGCCAGCAGTCAAGGACTAGCGGGGGCGGAGGCAGAGACCCAGTACTTC. Residues: CASSQGLAGAEAETQYF. The rearrangement links TRBV5-6 to TRBJ2-5; 13 nucleotides align to TRBD2. Germline values: CDR1 SGHDT, CDR2 YYEEEE. V was clipped by 5 bases and J by 4 bases; unmatched bases: 11. The CDR3 is made up of 17 amino acids.

The rearrangement uses TRBV5-1 and TRBJ1-1; D is possibly TRBD1 (5 bases). The ends were cut back, 2 bases at V and 2 bases at J, with 16 bases in the middle. The germline gives CDR1 SGHRS, CDR2 YFSETQ. CDR3 length equals 16 residues. The CDR3 loop reads CASSFSEIGANTEAFF. In DNA, the CDR3 is TGCGCCAGCAGCTTCTCGGAGATAGGGGCTAACACTGAAGCTTTCTTT.

The chain joins TRBV27 to TRBJ2-3, with D possibly TRBD1 on 6 matching bases. Between the trimmed V and J ends, which lost 5 bases and 4 bases, there was a span of 13 bases. The CDR3 is 14 residues long. From germline, CDR1 is MNHEY and CDR2 SMNVEV (reference sequence). DNA for the CDR3: TGTGCCAGCAGTCCAAACAGGGTTCCAGATACGCAGTATTTT. It is translated as CASSPNRVPDTQYF.

The CDR3 loop reads CASSYSSSGGQPQHF. CDR3 in DNA: TGTGCCAGCAGTTACTCGAGTTCCGGCGGACAGCCCCAGCATTTT. V gene TRBV6-5 combines with J gene TRBJ1-5, with D uncertain. The CDR3 consists of 15 residues. The germline V gene has CDR1 MNHEY and CDR2 SVGAGI. The ends were cut back, 0 bases at V and 7 bases at J, with 13 bases in the middle.

The chain recombines TRBV14 with TRBJ2-1; TRBD2 aligns across 11 bases. Germline CDR1 and CDR2: SGHDN and FVKESK. The CDR3 loop spans 18 amino acids. V dropped 6 bases and J dropped 6; count of bases not matched to a gene: 16. Here the CDR3 reads CASSKKTSGAPTLNEQFF. CDR3 bases: TGTGCCAGCAGTAAAAAGACTAGCGGGGCCCCGACTCTCAATGAGCAGTTCTTC.